The present entry profiles one T cell receptor beta chain with its context. Its antigen has not been determined. The sample holds no much larger clone one base away, and base qualities are not on file. The CDR3 measures 15 amino acids from cysteine to phenylalanine. Only the CDR3 region is kept as DNA, spanning 45 bases read in frame from base 1. Per the germline V gene, MDHEN is the CDR1 and SYDVKM is the CDR2. V drops 4 bases and J drops 5 bases, leaving 17 bases in between. The data were taken from a study of blood T cell repertoires in COVID-19 (TCRdb year 2020). Regarding the study in general: Collaborator samples came from the United States, Italy and Spain and covered acute and convalescent phases of COVID-19. The material from the prospective study consisted of cDNA or gDNA derived from T cells, B-cell-depleted T cells, or PBMCs. Deeply sampled blood TCRbeta repertoires from subjects exposed to, actively infected with, or recovered from COVID-19 were included in the dataset. The repertoires were made available in a free public database intended to serve as a resource for research on the immune response to SARS-CoV-2. The samples were drawn from the first 160 participants of the ongoing ImmuneRACE study and from 950 to 1,500 subjects provided by 6 global collaborators. The sample metadata nearly always contained a de-identified subject ID, COVID-19 status, age in years and sex. Where available, HLA class I and class II types were taken from metadata supplied by the sample provider and were not determined by assay-based typing. Points the paper makes about the study in general: How much clinical and demographic metadata was included differed by source and by participant, and the metadata was provided uncurated.

Participants in the prospective study were aged about 18 to 100 years, lived in some 24 United States geographic areas, and enrolled through a virtual design. Cohort assignment in the prospective study relied on participant-reported clinical history from a screening survey and a study questionnaire. For ImmuneRACE Cohort 3, a participant was defined as recovered based on two consecutive negative NP/OP PCR tests, clearance by a healthcare professional, or resolution of symptoms. Mobile phlebotomists in the prospective study collected whole blood, serum and a nasopharyngeal or oropharyngeal swab from every participant. Additional blood draws and questionnaires over a roughly two-month period could optionally be provided by prospective study participants. Blood samples from the prospective study were shipped frozen or at room temperature prior to DNA extraction. The immunoSEQ Assay, a bias-controlled multiplex PCR, was used to amplify TCRbeta CDR3 regions from genomic DNA. The published analysis was carried out like this. Within the assay, amplification of reference gene primers was used to estimate how many nucleated cells each sample contained. To quantify the absolute abundance of each unique TCRbeta CDR3 rearrangement, sequence reads were collapsed and filtered. For each sample, productive Simpson clonality was calculated by taking the square root of Simpson's diversity index across productive rearrangements. The clones in this table, taken by TCRdb from immuneACCESS, are in-frame only. Not every clone is retained; where verified, under half of the shortfall comes from an unresolved V gene, and the cause of the rest is unknown. V and J calls and clone size follow that table, whereas D and trimming were derived from the DNA. The sample yields around 260,000 clones; roughly 85% were counted once. The top ten clones comprise 3.5% to 5.5% of the sample.

The sample taken for sequencing was PBMCs or T cells enriched from blood (not recorded which). The V and J segments used are TRBV28 and TRBJ2-5; confidence is insufficient to name the D gene. The receptor was derived from a woman aged 25 to 39 who had recovered from COVID-19. The sequenced DNA is TGTGCCAGCAGTTCCCATTACCTAGGAATGGAGACCCAGTACTTC. This is translated as CASSSHYLGMETQYF.